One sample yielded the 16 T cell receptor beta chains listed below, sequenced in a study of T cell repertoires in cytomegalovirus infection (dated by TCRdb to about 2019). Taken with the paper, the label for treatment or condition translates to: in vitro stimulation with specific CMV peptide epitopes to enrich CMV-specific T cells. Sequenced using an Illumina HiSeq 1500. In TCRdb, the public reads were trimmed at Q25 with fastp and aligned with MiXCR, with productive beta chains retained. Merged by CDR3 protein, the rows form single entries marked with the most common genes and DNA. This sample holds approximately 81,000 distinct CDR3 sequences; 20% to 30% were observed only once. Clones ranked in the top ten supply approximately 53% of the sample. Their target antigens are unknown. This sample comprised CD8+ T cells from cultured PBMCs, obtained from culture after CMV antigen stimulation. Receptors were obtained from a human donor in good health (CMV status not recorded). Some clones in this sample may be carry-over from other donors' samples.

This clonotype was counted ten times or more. CDR3 nucleotide sequence: TGTGCCAGCAGTTACTGGCGGCAGGAGGGAAACTATGGCTACACCTTC. Translation gives CASSYWRQEGNYGYTF. This chain connects TRBV6-2 or TRBV6-3 to TRBJ1-2; D remains ambiguous. The germline V and J ends were trimmed by 1 base and 2 bases, with 14 bases remaining between them. CDR3 length: 16 residues. From germline, CDR1 is MNHEY and CDR2 SVGEGT.

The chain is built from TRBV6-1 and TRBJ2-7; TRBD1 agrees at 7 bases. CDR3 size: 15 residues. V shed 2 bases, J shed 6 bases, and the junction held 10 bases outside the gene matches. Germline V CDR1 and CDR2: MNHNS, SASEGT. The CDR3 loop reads CASSESGRGSGEQYF. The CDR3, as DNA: TGTGCCAGCAGTGAATCGGGCAGGGGGAGTGGCGAGCAGTACTTC.

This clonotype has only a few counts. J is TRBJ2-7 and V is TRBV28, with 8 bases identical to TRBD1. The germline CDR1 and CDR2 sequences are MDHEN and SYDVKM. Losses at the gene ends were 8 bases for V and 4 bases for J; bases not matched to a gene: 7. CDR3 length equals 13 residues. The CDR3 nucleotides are TGTGCCAGCCTCGGGAGACAGGGGTACGAGCAGTACTTC. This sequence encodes CASLGRQGYEQYF.

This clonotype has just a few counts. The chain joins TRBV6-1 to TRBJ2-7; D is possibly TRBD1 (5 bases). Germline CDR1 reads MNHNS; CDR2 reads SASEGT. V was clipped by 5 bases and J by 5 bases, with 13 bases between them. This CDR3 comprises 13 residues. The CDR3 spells CASSLEKGNEQYF. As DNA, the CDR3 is TGTGCCAGCAGTTTAGAGAAGGGGAACGAGCAGTACTTC.

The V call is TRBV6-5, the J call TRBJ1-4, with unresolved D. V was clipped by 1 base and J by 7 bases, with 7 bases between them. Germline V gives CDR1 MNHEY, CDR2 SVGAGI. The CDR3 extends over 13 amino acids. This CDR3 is CASSYWAGEKLFF. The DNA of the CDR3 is TGTGCCAGCAGTTACTGGGCAGGTGAAAAACTGTTTTTT.

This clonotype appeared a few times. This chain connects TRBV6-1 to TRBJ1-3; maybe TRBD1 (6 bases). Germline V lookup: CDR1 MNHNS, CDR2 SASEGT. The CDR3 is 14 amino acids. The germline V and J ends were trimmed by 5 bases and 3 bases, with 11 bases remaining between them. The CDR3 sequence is CASSPTGFGNTIYF. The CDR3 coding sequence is TGTGCCAGCAGTCCGACAGGTTTTGGAAACACCATATATTTT.

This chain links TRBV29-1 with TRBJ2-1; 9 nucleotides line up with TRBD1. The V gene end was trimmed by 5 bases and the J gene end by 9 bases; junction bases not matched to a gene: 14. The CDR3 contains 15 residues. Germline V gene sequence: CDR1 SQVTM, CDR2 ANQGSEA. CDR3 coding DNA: TGCAGCGTTCGCTGGACAGGGGCGCGCTCGGGTGAGCAGTTCTTC. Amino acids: CSVRWTGARSGEQFF.

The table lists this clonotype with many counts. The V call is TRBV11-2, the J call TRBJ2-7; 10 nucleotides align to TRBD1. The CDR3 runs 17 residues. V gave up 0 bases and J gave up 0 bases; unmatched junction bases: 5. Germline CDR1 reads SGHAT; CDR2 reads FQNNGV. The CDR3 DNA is TGTGCCAGCAGCTTAGAGGGGAGACAGGGGGCCTCCTACGAGCAGTACTTC. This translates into CASSLEGRQGASYEQYF.

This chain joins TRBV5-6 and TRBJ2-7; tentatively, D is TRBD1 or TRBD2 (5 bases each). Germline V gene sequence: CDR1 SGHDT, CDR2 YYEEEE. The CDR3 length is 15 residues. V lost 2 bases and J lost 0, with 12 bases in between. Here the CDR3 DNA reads TGTGCCAGCAGCTTCGGGACCCTTAGCTCCTACGAGCAGTACTTC. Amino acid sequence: CASSFGTLSSYEQYF.

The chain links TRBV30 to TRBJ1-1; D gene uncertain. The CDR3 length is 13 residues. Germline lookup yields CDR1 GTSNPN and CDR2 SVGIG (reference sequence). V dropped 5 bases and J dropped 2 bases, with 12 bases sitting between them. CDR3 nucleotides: TGTGCCTGGGATCGGACGGAAAACACTGAAGCTTTCTTT. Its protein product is CAWDRTENTEAFF.

CDR3 sequence (DNA): TGTGCCAGCAGCCCGGACAGGGTCGGCTACACCTTC. Amino acids: CASSPDRVGYTF. The genes are TRBV5-6 and TRBJ1-2, with 8 positions matching TRBD1. Germline V gives CDR1 SGHDT, CDR2 YYEEEE. J lost 8 bases, V lost 4 bases, and 4 bases had no gene match. This CDR3 spans 12 amino acids.

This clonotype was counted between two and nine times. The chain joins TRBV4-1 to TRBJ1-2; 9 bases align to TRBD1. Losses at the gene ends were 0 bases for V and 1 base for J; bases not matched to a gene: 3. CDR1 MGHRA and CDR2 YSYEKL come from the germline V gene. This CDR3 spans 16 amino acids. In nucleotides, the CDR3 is TGCGCCAGCAGCCAAGATGGACAGGGGTTTAACTATGGCTACACCTTC. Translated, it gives CASSQDGQGFNYGYTF.

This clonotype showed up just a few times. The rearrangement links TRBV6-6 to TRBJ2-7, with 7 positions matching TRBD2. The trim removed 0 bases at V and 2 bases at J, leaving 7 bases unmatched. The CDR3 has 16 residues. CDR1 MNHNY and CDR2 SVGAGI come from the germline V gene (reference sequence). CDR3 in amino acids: CASSYSSIAGPYEQYF. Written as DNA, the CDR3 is TGTGCCAGCAGTTACTCGTCAATAGCGGGCCCCTACGAGCAGTACTTC.

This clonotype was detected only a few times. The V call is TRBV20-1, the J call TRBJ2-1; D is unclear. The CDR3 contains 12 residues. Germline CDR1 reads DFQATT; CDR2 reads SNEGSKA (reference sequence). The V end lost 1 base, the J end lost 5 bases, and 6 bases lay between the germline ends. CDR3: CSARVPNNEQFF. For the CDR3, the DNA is TGCAGTGCTAGAGTCCCAAACAATGAGCAGTTCTTC.

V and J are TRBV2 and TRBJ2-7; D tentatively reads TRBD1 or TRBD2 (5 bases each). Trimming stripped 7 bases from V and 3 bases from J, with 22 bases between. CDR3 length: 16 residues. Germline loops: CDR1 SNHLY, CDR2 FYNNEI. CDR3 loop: CASMEVWGTKHYEQYF. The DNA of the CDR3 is TGTGCCAGCATGGAGGTCTGGGGGACGAAGCACTACGAGCAGTACTTC. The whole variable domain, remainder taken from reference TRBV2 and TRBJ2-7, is EPEVTQTPSHQVTQMGQEVILRCVPISNHLYFYWYRQILGQKVEFLVSFYNNEISEKSEIFDDQFSVERPDGSNFTLKIRSTKLEDSAMYFCASMEVWGTKHYEQYFGPGTRLTVT.

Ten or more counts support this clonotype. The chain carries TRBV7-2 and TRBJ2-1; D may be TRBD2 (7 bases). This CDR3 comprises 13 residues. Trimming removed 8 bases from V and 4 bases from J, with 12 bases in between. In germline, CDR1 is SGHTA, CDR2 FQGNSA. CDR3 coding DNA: TGTGCCAGCCGGGGGGCTGAATACAATGAGCAGTTCTTC. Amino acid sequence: CASRGAEYNEQFF.